This TCR beta chain was identified in a study of CD8 T cells in ankylosing spondylitis. Quantitative 5'-RACE with molecular barcodes produced the TCR beta libraries. MiXCR, run by TCRdb on the 5' RACE reads, gives a single entry per CDR3 protein. The sample includes about 140,000 distinct CDR3 sequences, roughly 31% of them seen just once. The CDR3 is 11 amino acids. The V and J ends lost 2 bases and 5 bases respectively, with 4 bases between them. CDR1 ENHRY and CDR2 SYGVKD come from the germline V gene. On this clonotype: Its matching antigen is unknown.

Study-wide findings and caveats: There was reportedly significant enrichment of clones that were disease-linked in matched ankylosing spondylitis synovial fluid. Disease-associated clonotypes exhibited CD8+ identity and were relatively infrequent in peripheral blood. Made up of fewer than ten highly homologous variants, a TCR beta motif appeared characteristic of ankylosing spondylitis blood.

The V and J genes are TRBV10-3 and TRBJ2-7; D is unresolved. The material sequenced was synovial fluid, either unsorted or a sorted T cell fraction (not recorded which). This receptor was taken from a male donor with ankylosing spondylitis. The chain's CDR3 is CAISERDEQYF. For the CDR3, the DNA is TGTGCCATCAGTGAGAGGGACGAGCAGTACTTC.